These 17 T cell receptor beta chains originate from one sample sequenced in a study of T cells expressing NK-cell markers. From its re-call of the 5' RACE reads, TCRdb lists each CDR3 protein once, without DNA. In total, the table holds 150,000 or so distinct CDR3 sequences. Sequencing used blood T cells: a sorted CD56 or NKG2C T cell subset, CD4+ or CD8+ T cells, or bulk PBMC T cells (not recorded which). These receptors were taken from a woman in her 50s in good health.

This rearrangement joins TRBV19 to TRBJ2-5; TCRdb gives TRBD1 as the D gene, but with no DNA this cannot be confirmed. CDR3 size: 14 residues. Germline V gene data show CDR1 as LNHDA and CDR2 as SQIVND (reference sequence). The CDR3 region is CASTPSWNWETQYF.

The chain links TRBV30 to TRBJ2-7; TCRdb gives TRBD1 as the D gene, but with no DNA this cannot be confirmed. The CDR3 totals 17 residues. CDR1 and CDR2 from the germline V gene are GTSNPN and SVGIG (reference sequence). This CDR3 reads CAWSQWGTGTVLYEQYF.

V is TRBV10-2 and J is TRBJ2-1; TCRdb selects TRBD2, and the lack of DNA leaves this call unchecked. The V gene's germline CDR1 is WSHSY and CDR2 SAAADI. CDR3 length equals 15 residues. CDR3 sequence reads: CASNTGLAGGGEQFF.

V is TRBV9 and J is TRBJ2-7; with no DNA, the TCRdb D assignment of TRBD2 cannot be verified. The CDR3 totals 12 residues. Per the germline V gene, CDR1 is SGDLS and CDR2 is YYNGEE. The CDR3 sequence: CASSDRGGEQYF.

The chain joins TRBV5-1 to TRBJ1-5. The CDR3 is 16 amino acids. CDR1 and CDR2 (germline): SGHRS, YFSETQ. The CDR3 spells CASSWIMDLSNQPQHF. The full variable domain, in which reference TRBV5-1 and TRBJ1-5 provide the parts outside the CDR3, is KAGVTQTPRYLIKTRGQQVTLSCSPISGHRSVSWYQQTPGQGLQFLFEYFSETQRNKGNFPGRFSGRQFSNSRSEMNVSTLELGDSALYLCASSWIMDLSNQPQHFGDGTRLSIL.

This sequence joins TRBV20-1 and TRBJ2-2; TCRdb outputs TRBD2, but without DNA this stays unchecked. Germline V CDR1 and CDR2: DFQATT, SNEGSKA (reference sequence). The CDR3 length is 18 residues. The CDR3 loop is CSARDLRGTSSPPGELFF.

The V and J genes are TRBV7-6 and TRBJ2-3; the D call of TRBD1 rests on TCRdb alone, since no DNA is present to check it. This CDR3 is built from 16 residues. The germline V gene has CDR1 SGHVS and CDR2 FNYEAQ. CDR3 protein: CASSLVGNGPPDTQYF.

The J gene is TRBJ2-3, the V gene TRBV5-1; TCRdb's D call, TRBD1, is unchecked because there is no DNA. CDR3 length equals 15 residues. Germline lookup yields CDR1 SGHRS and CDR2 YFSETQ. CDR3 sequence reads: CASSSPGENIDTQYF.

J is TRBJ2-2 and V is TRBV12-3 or TRBV12-4. This CDR3 has 12 residues. CDR3 in amino acids: CASRHTSEELFF.

The CDR3 sequence is CSAETLETVGGEVGETQYF. This chain uses TRBV20-1 with TRBJ2-5; the D gene TCRdb calls, TRBD1, cannot be checked with no DNA. The CDR3 spans 19 residues. Per germline, CDR1 DFQATT and CDR2 SNEGSKA (reference sequence).

The chain uses TRBV6-2 or TRBV6-3 and TRBJ2-3. Germline V lookup: CDR1 MNHEY, CDR2 SVGEGT. The CDR3 runs to 15 residues. This CDR3 is CASSYLPVATDTQYF.

This sequence joins TRBV6-2 or TRBV6-3 and TRBJ2-2; TCRdb reports TRBD1, a call that lacks DNA to check it against. The CDR3 has 12 residues. Germline CDR1 is MNHEY and CDR2 is SVGEGT. This CDR3 is CASSYGDRELFF.

The CDR3: CASSLDGDSYEQYF. The chain recombines TRBV7-9 with TRBJ2-7. Germline V gene sequence: CDR1 SEHNR, CDR2 FQNEAQ (reference sequence). The CDR3 totals 14 residues.

The gene calls are TRBV2 and TRBJ2-1. CDR1 and CDR2 (germline): SNHLY, FYNNEI. The CDR3 is 14 residues long. CDR3 sequence reads: CASSGWGTYNEQFF.

The rearrangement links TRBV2 to TRBJ1-1; TCRdb proposes TRBD1, but this gene call is untestable without DNA. Germline CDR1 and CDR2: SNHLY and FYNNEI. The CDR3 has 12 amino acids. This CDR3 is CAIGVEGTEAFF.

The rearrangement joins TRBV7-7 to TRBJ2-1; checking the TCRdb D call of TRBD1 is not possible without DNA. Germline-derived CDR1 and CDR2 are SSHAT and FNYEAQ (reference sequence). The CDR3 spans 15 residues. CDR3 in amino acids: CASSLEPGTDNEQFF.

The chain combines TRBV7-2 with TRBJ2-5; checking the TCRdb D call of TRBD1 is not possible without DNA. The CDR3 is 15 amino acids. Germline V gene sequence: CDR1 SGHTA, CDR2 FQGNSA. The CDR3 sequence: CASSLAGGQGETQYF.